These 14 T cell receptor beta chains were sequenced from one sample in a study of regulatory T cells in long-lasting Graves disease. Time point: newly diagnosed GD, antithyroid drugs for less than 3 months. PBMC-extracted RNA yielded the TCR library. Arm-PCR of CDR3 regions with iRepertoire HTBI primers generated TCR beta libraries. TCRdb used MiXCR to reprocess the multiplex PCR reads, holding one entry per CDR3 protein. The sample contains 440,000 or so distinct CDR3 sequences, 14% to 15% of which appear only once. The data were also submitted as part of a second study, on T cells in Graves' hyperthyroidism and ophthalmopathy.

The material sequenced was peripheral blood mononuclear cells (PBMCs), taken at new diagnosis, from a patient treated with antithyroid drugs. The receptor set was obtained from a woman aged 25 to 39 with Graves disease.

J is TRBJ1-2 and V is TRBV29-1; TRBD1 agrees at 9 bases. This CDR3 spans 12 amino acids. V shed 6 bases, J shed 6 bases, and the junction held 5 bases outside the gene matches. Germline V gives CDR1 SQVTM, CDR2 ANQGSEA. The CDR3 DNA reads TGCAGCGTCGGGGGACAGGGCAATGGCTACACCTTC. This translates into CSVGGQGNGYTF.

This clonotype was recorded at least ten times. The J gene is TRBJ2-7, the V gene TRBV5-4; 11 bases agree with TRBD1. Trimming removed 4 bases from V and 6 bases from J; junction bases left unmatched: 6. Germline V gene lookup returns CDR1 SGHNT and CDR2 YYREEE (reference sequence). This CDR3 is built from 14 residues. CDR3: CASSQGQGAVEQYF. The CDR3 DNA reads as TGTGCCAGCAGCCAAGGACAGGGGGCCGTCGAGCAGTACTTC.

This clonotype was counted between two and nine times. CDR3 DNA: TGTGCCATCGACCCCGGGGAAAAAAACATTCAGTACTTC. Translating it yields CAIDPGEKNIQYF. The chain employs TRBV2 and TRBJ2-4; D perhaps matches TRBD2 (5 bases). V shed 10 bases and J shed 4 bases, with 14 bases lying between them. Germline V gives CDR1 SNHLY, CDR2 FYNNEI. The CDR3 is 13 residues long.

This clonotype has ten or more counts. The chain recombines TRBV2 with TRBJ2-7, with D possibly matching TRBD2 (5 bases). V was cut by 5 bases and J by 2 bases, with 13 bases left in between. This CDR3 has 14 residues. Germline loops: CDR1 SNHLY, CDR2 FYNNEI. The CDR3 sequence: CASSPRRGAYEQYF. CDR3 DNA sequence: TGTGCCAGCAGTCCCAGACGGGGAGCCTACGAGCAGTACTTC.

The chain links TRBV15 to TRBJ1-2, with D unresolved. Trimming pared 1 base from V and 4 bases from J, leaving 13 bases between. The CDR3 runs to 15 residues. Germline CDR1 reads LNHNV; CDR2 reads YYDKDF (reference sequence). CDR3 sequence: CATSRGRESFYGYTF. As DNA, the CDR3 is TGTGCCACCAGCAGAGGCCGGGAGTCCTTCTATGGCTACACCTTC.

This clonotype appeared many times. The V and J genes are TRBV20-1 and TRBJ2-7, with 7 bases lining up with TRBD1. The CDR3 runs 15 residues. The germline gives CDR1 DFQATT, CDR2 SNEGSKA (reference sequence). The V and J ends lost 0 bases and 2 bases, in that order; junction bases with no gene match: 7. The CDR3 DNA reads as TGCAGTGCTAGAGACCCCGCCGGACAGGCCTACGAGCAGTACTTC. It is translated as CSARDPAGQAYEQYF.

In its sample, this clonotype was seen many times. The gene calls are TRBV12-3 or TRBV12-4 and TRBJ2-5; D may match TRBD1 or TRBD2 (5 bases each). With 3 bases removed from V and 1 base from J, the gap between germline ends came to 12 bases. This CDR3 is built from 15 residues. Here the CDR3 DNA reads TGTGCCAGCAGTTTCATGGGACGACTCCAAGAGACCCAGTACTTC. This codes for CASSFMGRLQETQYF.

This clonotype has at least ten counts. Written as DNA, the CDR3 is TGTGCCAGCAGTTCGACGGACAGAGAAAAACTGTTTTTT. It codes for CASSSTDREKLFF. The chain combines TRBV12-3 or TRBV12-4 with TRBJ1-4, with D perhaps TRBD1 (6 bases). The CDR3 extends over 13 amino acids. Trimming stripped 4 bases from V and 8 bases from J, with 11 bases between.

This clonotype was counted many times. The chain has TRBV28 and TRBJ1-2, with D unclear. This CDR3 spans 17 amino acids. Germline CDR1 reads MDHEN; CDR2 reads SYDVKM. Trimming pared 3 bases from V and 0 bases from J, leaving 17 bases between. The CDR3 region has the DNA TGTGCCAGCAGTTTTGGGCGCGTCGGAGTAGCTAACTATGGCTACACCTTC. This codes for CASSFGRVGVANYGYTF.

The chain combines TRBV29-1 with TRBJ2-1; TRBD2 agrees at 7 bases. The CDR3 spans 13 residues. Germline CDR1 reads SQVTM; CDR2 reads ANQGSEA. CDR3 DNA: TGCATCGTGGGGGGGAGCTCCTACAATGAGCAGTTCTTC. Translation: CIVGGSSYNEQFF.

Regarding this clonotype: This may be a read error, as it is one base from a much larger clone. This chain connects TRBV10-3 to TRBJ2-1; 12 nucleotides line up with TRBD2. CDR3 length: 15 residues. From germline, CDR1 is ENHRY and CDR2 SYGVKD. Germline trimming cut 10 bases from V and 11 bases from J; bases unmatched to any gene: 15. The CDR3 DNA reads TGTGCCACTCTAAATCCTAGCGGGAGGGCCGATAAGCAGTTCTTC. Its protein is CATLNPSGRADKQFF.

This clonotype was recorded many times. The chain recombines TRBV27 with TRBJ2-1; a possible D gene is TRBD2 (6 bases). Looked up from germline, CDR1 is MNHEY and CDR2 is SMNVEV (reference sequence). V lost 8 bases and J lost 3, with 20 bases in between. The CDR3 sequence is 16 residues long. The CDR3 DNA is TGTGCCAGCGGGAAGGGGCACGGGAGAGGCTACAATGAGCAGTTCTTC. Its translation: CASGKGHGRGYNEQFF.

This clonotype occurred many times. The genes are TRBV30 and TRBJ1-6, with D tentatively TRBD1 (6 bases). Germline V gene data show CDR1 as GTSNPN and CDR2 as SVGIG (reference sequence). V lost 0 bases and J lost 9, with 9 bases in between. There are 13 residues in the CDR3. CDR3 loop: CAWSVIGGSPLHF. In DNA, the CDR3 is TGTGCCTGGAGTGTGATAGGGGGTTCACCCCTCCACTTT.

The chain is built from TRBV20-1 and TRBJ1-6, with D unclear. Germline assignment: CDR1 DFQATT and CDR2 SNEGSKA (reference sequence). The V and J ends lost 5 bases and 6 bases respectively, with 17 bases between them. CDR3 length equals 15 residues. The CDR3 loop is CSAFSSVSINSPLHF. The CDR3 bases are TGCAGTGCTTTTTCAAGTGTGAGCATTAATTCACCCCTCCACTTT.